The next 11 T cell receptor beta chains were all read from a single sample in a study of blood T cells in healthy people across ages. A second about 7 to 11 cycle PCR used barcoded and J-beta primers. TCRdb reprocessed the 5' RACE reads with MiXCR, giving one entry per CDR3 protein. Among about a million distinct CDR3 sequences, approximately 49% were seen once, and the ten largest hold 13%. Sequences were obtained from blood. These receptors came from a man aged 25-40 years in good health.

To note about this clonotype: Relative to the germline gene, one junction end is altered; a read error may explain this. This sequence joins TRBV7-9 and TRBJ2-3, with TRBD2 matching over 9 bases. CDR3 length: 16 residues. Looked up from germline, CDR1 is SEHNR and CDR2 is FQNEAQ (reference sequence). This chain's CDR3 is CTSSWDGGGGADTQYF. The DNA of the CDR3 is TGTACCAGCAGCTGGGACGGTGGCGGGGGGGCCGATACGCAGTATTTT.

A note on this clonotype: Just one base apart from a much larger clone, this may be a read error. The CDR3 DNA reads as TGCGCCAGCAGCCAAAGTTTTGGAGAGGCCCAGTACTTC. Its protein is CASSQSFGEAQYF. The gene calls are TRBV5-1 and TRBJ2-5; D not certain. This CDR3 is built from 13 residues. CDR1 and CDR2 (germline): SGHRS, YFSETQ.

The chain couples TRBV20-1 to TRBJ2-1; D not certain. CDR1 DFQATT and CDR2 SNEGSKA come from the germline V gene (reference sequence). CDR3 length: 11 amino acids. Between the trimmed V and J ends, which lost 5 bases and 10 bases, there was a span of 12 bases. The CDR3 DNA reads as TGCAGTGCTGACTTTGAACCGGAGCAGTTCTTC. Amino acid sequence: CSADFEPEQFF.

The V and J genes are TRBV20-1 and TRBJ1-5; possibly TRBD1 for D (5 bases). V was clipped by 5 bases and J by 0 bases, with 17 bases between them. Germline V gives CDR1 DFQATT, CDR2 SNEGSKA (reference sequence). This CDR3 region has 16 residues. DNA of the CDR3: TGCAGTGCTTGGGAGCGAGGGGTGTTTAGCAATCAGCCCCAGCATTTT. This encodes CSAWERGVFSNQPQHF.

The chain carries TRBV9 and TRBJ1-6, with TRBD1 identical over 7 bases. The V segment lost 0 bases and the J segment 7 bases; nucleotides outside the gene matches: 7. Germline assignment: CDR1 SGDLS and CDR2 YYNGEE. CDR3 length: 16 amino acids. For the CDR3, the DNA is TGTGCCAGCAGCGTAGCAACAGGGGTTTCGAATTCACCCCTCCACTTT. The encoded protein is CASSVATGVSNSPLHF.

The chain recombines TRBV6-2 or TRBV6-3 with TRBJ1-2, with 9 positions matching TRBD1. CDR3 length: 13 amino acids. V lost 5 bases and J lost 10; bases outside the gene matches: 8. Per germline, CDR1 MNHEY and CDR2 SVGEGT. CDR3 sequence (DNA): TGTGCCAGCAGTCGGGACAGGGAGTACGCCTACACCTTC. Its translation: CASSRDREYAYTF.

This clonotype was recorded a few times. This chain links TRBV20-1 with TRBJ2-1; D is ambiguous. The germline V and J ends were trimmed by 7 bases and 8 bases, with 21 bases remaining between them. This CDR3 is built from 14 residues. In germline, CDR1 is DFQATT, CDR2 SNEGSKA (reference sequence). CDR3 region: CSGKRPSFIDEQFF. CDR3 DNA: TGCAGTGGCAAACGCCCCTCCTTCATTGATGAGCAGTTCTTC.

A word on this clonotype: This may be a read error: a much more frequent sequence differs by one nucleotide. The CDR3 bases are TGTGCCAGCAGAAGTTCTGCGGACAGGGCAGATACGCAGTATTTT. It specifies CASRSSADRADTQYF. The gene calls are TRBV6-5 and TRBJ2-3, with TRBD1 identical over 8 bases. The CDR3 sequence is 15 residues long. Trimming at V came to 6 bases and at J to 4 bases, leaving 9 bases not matched to a gene. Germline assignment: CDR1 MNHEY and CDR2 SVGAGI.

The V gene is TRBV5-1, the J gene TRBJ2-1, with D perhaps matching TRBD2 (6 bases). CDR3 length: 15 amino acids. Germline lookup yields CDR1 SGHRS and CDR2 YFSETQ. V shed 0 bases and J shed 8 bases, with 15 bases lying between them. The CDR3 region has the DNA TGCGCCAGCAGCTTGGGGCCTAGCGTGGTCGATGAGCAGTTCTTC. Translated, it gives CASSLGPSVVDEQFF.

The chain has TRBV5-1 and TRBJ2-1; tentatively, D is TRBD1 (6 bases). The CDR3 has 15 residues. Germline values: CDR1 SGHRS, CDR2 YFSETQ. The V gene lost 4 bases and the J gene lost 6 bases, with 17 bases spanning the gap. CDR3 sequence: CASSPTYLGGNEQFF. CDR3 bases: TGCGCCAGCAGCCCGACCTACTTAGGGGGCAATGAGCAGTTCTTC.

This clonotype occurred a few times. A much larger clone lies one base from this, so it may be a read error. This chain links TRBV27 with TRBJ2-7, with a tentative D call TRBD1 (6 bases). This CDR3 contains 13 residues. Germline V gives CDR1 MNHEY, CDR2 SMNVEV (reference sequence). The V and J ends lost 6 bases and 0 bases respectively, with 9 bases between them. The CDR3 sequence is CASRGDNSYEQYF. The DNA of the CDR3 is TGTGCCAGCAGGGGGGACAACTCCTACGAGCAGTACTTC.